Sequencing of this T cell receptor beta chain was carried out in a study of TIL therapy for anti-PD-1-resistant metastatic lung cancer. Points on this clone: Its antigen is as yet unknown.

Study results and limitations: TIL clonotype persistence in blood showed no apparent association with response.

The time point was: pre-treatment sample, taken before nivolumab and TIL therapy. The libraries were made with immunoSEQ v3. Sequencing was performed with immunoSEQ multiplex PCR; in TCRdb, only in-frame clones are kept and a portion is missing. Of 16,000 or so clones listed, under 80% are singletons. Sequencing used blood, obtained at baseline. The clonotype originates from a person aged 25 to 85 with non-small cell lung cancer.

CDR3 in amino acids: CASSLELDSYEQYF. The CDR3 coding sequence is TGTGCCAGCAGCTTAGAGTTAGACTCCTACGAGCAGTACTTC. The rearrangement uses TRBV11-2 and TRBJ2-7, with D unclear. There are 14 residues in the CDR3. Germline CDR1 is SGHAT and CDR2 is FQNNGV. V was pared by 0 bases and J by 0 bases, with 6 bases between.